The 8 T cell receptor beta chains reported below all come from one sample, sequenced in a study of blood T cells in healthy people across ages. Primed by a sample-barcoded 5' primer and a J-beta primer mix, a second PCR proceeded for about 6 to 12 cycles. MiXCR, applied by TCRdb to the 5' RACE reads, yields one record per CDR3 protein. Of roughly 700,000 distinct CDR3 sequences listed, more than 40% are singletons. Sequenced: blood. The receptors were sampled from a woman aged 55 to 70 in good health.

The chain recombines TRBV12-3 or TRBV12-4 with TRBJ2-2; 7 positions match TRBD2. CDR3 length equals 13 residues. The V gene end was trimmed by 6 bases and the J gene end by 6 bases; junction bases not matched to a gene: 4. CDR3 in amino acids: CASSPRGAGELFF. In DNA, the CDR3 is TGTGCCAGCAGCCCCCGGGGGGCCGGGGAGCTGTTTTTT.

This chain links TRBV28 with TRBJ2-3, with no clear D. The CDR3 is 15 residues long. The V gene lost 3 bases and the J gene lost 1 base, with 11 bases spanning the gap. Germline loops: CDR1 MDHEN, CDR2 SYDVKM. The DNA of the CDR3 is TGTGCCAGCAGTTTTCGGTTCGATGGCACAGATACGCAGTATTTT. Protein product: CASSFRFDGTDTQYF.

The rearrangement links TRBV7-2 to TRBJ2-7; D is unclear. Germline CDR1 SGHTA, CDR2 FQGNSA. The CDR3 sequence is 16 residues long. Deletions cut 0 bases from V and 3 bases from J, with 15 bases between. The CDR3 nucleotides read TGTGCCAGCAGCTTAGCGGGCTGGGCCGGAGACTACGAGCAGTACTTC. Amino acid sequence: CASSLAGWAGDYEQYF.

The J gene is TRBJ2-3, the V gene TRBV7-3; 10 nucleotides match TRBD1. J lost 5 bases, V lost 3 bases, and 5 bases had no gene match. The CDR3 covers 15 residues. From germline, CDR1 is SGHTA and CDR2 FQGTGA. The CDR3 reads CASSFTTGGIDTQYF. CDR3 in DNA: TGTGCCAGCAGCTTTACGACAGGGGGCATAGATACGCAGTATTTT.

This clonotype appeared a few times. The chain employs TRBV7-2 and TRBJ1-2; D may be TRBD1 (5 bases). This CDR3 has 15 amino acids. The V gene's germline CDR1 is SGHTA and CDR2 FQGNSA. V dropped 7 bases and J dropped 5 bases, with 20 bases sitting between them. CDR3 sequence: CASNLDQGARYGYTF. CDR3 DNA sequence: TGTGCCAGCAATCTGGATCAGGGCGCGAGGTATGGCTACACCTTC.

This clonotype has more than one count but fewer than ten. This chain connects TRBV20-1 to TRBJ2-5; either TRBD1 or TRBD2 may supply D (5 bases each). CDR1 and CDR2 from the germline V gene are DFQATT and SNEGSKA (reference sequence). Trimming pared 6 bases from V and 5 bases from J, leaving 22 bases between. The CDR3 runs to 15 residues. The CDR3, as DNA: TGCAGTGCACAGAAGACCGGGACGCCTTGGGAGACCCAGTACTTC. This sequence encodes CSAQKTGTPWETQYF.

This chain joins TRBV20-1 and TRBJ2-7; 9 bases align to TRBD2. Germline V gene lookup returns CDR1 DFQATT and CDR2 SNEGSKA (reference sequence). This CDR3 contains 12 residues. With 7 bases clipped from V and 0 bases from J, the junction kept 1 base outside the gene matches. The CDR3 spells CSGLAASYEQYF. The CDR3 region has the DNA TGCAGTGGACTAGCGGCCTCCTACGAGCAGTACTTC.

About this clonotype: Given the absence of the conserved phenylalanine or tryptophan at the CDR3 end, a read error is likely. The CDR3 DNA reads as TGTGCCAGCAGCCAACGGGACAGGGGAACCAAAAACATTCAGTACCTC. Translation: CASSQRDRGTKNIQYL. V gene TRBV4-2 combines with J gene TRBJ2-4, with TRBD1 matching over 10 bases. V was pared by 2 bases and J by 2 bases, with 3 bases of the junction left unmatched. CDR3 length: 16 residues. The germline V gene has CDR1 LGHNA and CDR2 YNFKEQ.